A single sample is the source of the 26 T cell receptor beta chains below, sequenced in a study of radiation and T cells in renal cell carcinoma. TCRdb keeps only in-frame clones here, not all; method: immunoSEQ multiplex PCR. Here the sample spans roughly 45,000 clones, around four fifths being singletons. Time point defined: blood 4 weeks post-SBRT, at nephrectomy. The treatment is: 15 Gy SBRT to primary tumor, nephrectomy 4 weeks later. The source was blood, collected from a patient whose treatment included radiotherapy and nephrectomy. These receptors were collected from a woman between 65 and 79 years old with renal cell carcinoma.

The rearrangement uses TRBV5-1 and TRBJ2-3; D possibly corresponds to TRBD1 (5 bases). V shed 4 bases and J shed 0 bases, with 15 bases lying between them. CDR1 is SGHRS and CDR2 is YFSETQ in the germline V gene. This CDR3 comprises 16 residues. CDR3 bases: TGCGCCAGCAGCACTGCTAGGGGCGGTAGCACAGATACGCAGTATTTT. Its translation: CASSTARGGSTDTQYF.

The chain's CDR3 is CASSPPGADTQYF. CDR3 bases: TGTGCCAGCAGCCCCCCCGGGGCAGATACGCAGTATTTT. The genes are TRBV6-6 and TRBJ2-3; a weak D match, TRBD2 (5 bases). This CDR3 is built from 13 residues. V dropped 6 bases and J dropped 4 bases, with 11 bases sitting between them. Germline lookup yields CDR1 MNHNY and CDR2 SVGAGI (reference sequence).

The genes are TRBV5-6 and TRBJ2-1; 8 nucleotides agree with TRBD2. CDR1 and CDR2 from the germline V gene are SGHDT and YYEEEE. Trimming at V came to 4 bases and at J to 2 bases, leaving 8 bases not matched to a gene. This CDR3 is 16 amino acids long. The CDR3 sequence is CASSPGSGSAYNEQFF. The CDR3 DNA is TGTGCCAGCAGCCCCGGCAGCGGGAGCGCCTACAATGAGCAGTTCTTC. Filled out from reference TRBV5-6 and TRBJ2-1, the complete variable domain reads DAGVTQSPTHLIKTRGQQVTLRCSPKSGHDTVSWYQQALGQGPQFIFQYYEEEERQRGNFPDRFSGHQFPNYSSELNVNALLLGDSALYLCASSPGSGSAYNEQFFGPGTRLTVL.

This clone was observed a handful of times. The V gene is TRBV25-1, the J gene TRBJ1-5; D remains ambiguous. The germline CDR1 and CDR2 sequences are MGHDK and SYGVNS. Deletions cut 1 base from V and 0 bases from J, with 10 bases between. The CDR3 spans 16 residues. The CDR3 bases are TGTGCCAGCAGTGAATCTCGGGAAGATAGCAATCAGCCCCAGCATTTT. Amino acid sequence: CASSESREDSNQPQHF.

This clone has just one count. The gene calls are TRBV18 and TRBJ2-7, with 7 nucleotides matching TRBD2. The CDR3 sequence is 16 residues long. After removal of 3 bases from V and 2 bases from J, the junction contained 10 bases not matched to a gene. From germline, CDR1 is KGHSH and CDR2 LQKENI. The CDR3 sequence is CASSPRGIAGTYEQYF. The CDR3 DNA is TGTGCCAGCTCACCCCGAGGGATAGCGGGCACCTACGAGCAGTACTTC.

This chain connects TRBV6-5 to TRBJ1-3, with 7 bases lining up with TRBD1. J lost 0 bases, V lost 2 bases, and 4 bases had no gene match. CDR1 and CDR2 from the germline V gene are MNHEY and SVGAGI. The CDR3 loop spans 16 amino acids. CDR3: CASSYGQADSGNTIYF. In DNA form, the CDR3 reads TGTGCCAGCAGTTACGGACAGGCCGACTCTGGAAACACCATATATTTT.

Regarding this clone: Other DNA sequences in the same sample also yield this CDR3. The V and J genes are TRBV5-6 and TRBJ2-7; D perhaps matches TRBD1 (6 bases). Germline V lookup: CDR1 SGHDT, CDR2 YYEEEE. The length of the CDR3 is 14 residues. V gave up 2 bases and J gave up 0 bases, with 9 bases separating them. The CDR3 DNA is TGTGCCAGCAGCTTAGGGGGAAGCTCCTACGAGCAGTACTTC. This sequence encodes CASSLGGSSYEQYF.

The rearrangement joins TRBV30 to TRBJ2-2, with TRBD2 matching 7 bases. The trim removed 2 bases at V and 5 bases at J, leaving 8 bases unmatched. This CDR3 is built from 15 residues. CDR1 GTSNPN and CDR2 SVGIG come from the germline V gene (reference sequence). The CDR3 DNA reads as TGTGCCTGGAGTCGGATTATCGGGAGGACCGGGGAGCTGTTTTTT. This codes for CAWSRIIGRTGELFF.

In this sample, this clone turned up a few times. This chain connects TRBV7-9 to TRBJ2-1; maybe TRBD2 (6 bases). The CDR3 loop spans 16 amino acids. Deletions cut 7 bases from V and 7 bases from J, with 23 bases between. Germline V gives CDR1 SEHNR, CDR2 FQNEAQ (reference sequence). CDR3 region: CASTLAAGSVGNEQFF. CDR3 sequence (DNA): TGTGCCAGCACCCTTGCCGCGGGATCGGTCGGGAATGAGCAGTTCTTC.

This sequence joins TRBV4-1 and TRBJ2-4; 9 positions match TRBD2. Trimming cost V 1 base and J 6 bases; bases outside gene matches: 7. The germline V gene encodes CDR1 MGHRA and CDR2 YSYEKL. CDR3 length: 16 amino acids. The CDR3 loop reads CASSQGRLAEGNIQYF. The CDR3 DNA sequence: TGCGCCAGCAGCCAAGGGAGACTAGCGGAGGGAAACATTCAGTACTTC.

The rearrangement uses TRBV5-4 and TRBJ2-2; 11 nucleotides agree with TRBD2. The CDR3 has 16 residues. V shed 4 bases and J 2 bases; nucleotides not matched to a gene: 4. Germline CDR1 is SGHNT and CDR2 is YYREEE (reference sequence). In nucleotides, the CDR3 is TGTGCCAGCAGCCTTAGCGGGAGGGCCAACACCGGGGAGCTGTTTTTT. This encodes CASSLSGRANTGELFF.

This chain uses TRBV27 with TRBJ2-3; 14 bases are shared with TRBD2. V trimming: 7 bases; J trimming: 5 bases; junction bases outside the gene matches: 20. The CDR3 is 20 amino acids. Germline values: CDR1 MNHEY, CDR2 SMNVEV (reference sequence). The DNA of the CDR3 is TGTGCCAGCAACCTCTACCCACTTACCGGGACTAGCGGGAGTCTAGATACGCAGTATTTT. Translated, it gives CASNLYPLTGTSGSLDTQYF.

The J gene is TRBJ2-5, the V gene TRBV25-1, with 10 bases aligning to TRBD1. The CDR3 extends over 14 amino acids. V lost 6 bases to trimming and J lost 4 bases; unmatched junction nucleotides: 5. CDR1 and CDR2 (germline): MGHDK, SYGVNS. The CDR3: CASSGQGEAETQYF. Written as DNA, the CDR3 is TGTGCCAGCAGCGGACAGGGGGAGGCAGAGACCCAGTACTTC. The full variable domain, in which reference TRBV25-1 and TRBJ2-5 provide the parts outside the CDR3, is EADIYQTPRYLVIGTGKKITLECSQTMGHDKMYWYQQDPGMELHLIHYSYGVNSTEKGDLSSESTVSRIRTEHFPLTLESARPSHTSQYLCASSGQGEAETQYFGPGTRLLVL.

V usage is TRBV9 and J usage is TRBJ1-3, with a weak D call TRBD1 (6 bases). Germline V CDR1 and CDR2: SGDLS, YYNGEE. The CDR3 contains 13 residues. Trimming cost V 4 bases and J 5 bases, with 10 bases left between them. DNA for the CDR3: TGTGCCAGCAGCTGGGGACAACGAAACACCATATATTTT. This gives the protein CASSWGQRNTIYF.

The chain couples TRBV4-1 to TRBJ2-5; either TRBD1 or TRBD2 may supply D (5 bases each). V shed 5 bases and J shed 2 bases, with 18 bases lying between them. There are 16 residues in the CDR3. CDR1 and CDR2 from the germline V gene are MGHRA and YSYEKL. This chain's CDR3 is CASSSPGRGDQETQYF. CDR3 sequence (DNA): TGCGCCAGCAGCTCTCCTGGGAGAGGGGATCAAGAGACCCAGTACTTC.

The rearrangement uses TRBV5-8 and TRBJ2-1; 8 bases fit TRBD1. After removal of 0 bases from V and 6 bases from J, the junction contained 11 bases not matched to a gene. CDR1 is SGHTS and CDR2 is YDEGEE in the germline V gene. This CDR3 is built from 17 residues. CDR3 sequence reads: CASSLDLGSDRVNEQFF. CDR3 nucleotides: TGTGCCAGCAGCTTGGATTTGGGTTCGGACAGGGTCAATGAGCAGTTCTTC.

This rearrangement joins TRBV6-1 to TRBJ2-5; weak D call: TRBD1 (5 bases). This CDR3 has 13 residues. In germline, CDR1 is MNHNS, CDR2 SASEGT. V lost 4 bases and J 2 bases, leaving 8 bases between the germline ends. As DNA, the CDR3 is TGTGCCAGCAGTGTTGACAGACAAGAGACCCAGTACTTC. Amino acids: CASSVDRQETQYF.

The chain has TRBV11-1 and TRBJ2-7; D possibly corresponds to TRBD1 (6 bases). The CDR3 spans 15 residues. Germline values: CDR1 SGHAT, CDR2 FQDESV (reference sequence). Trimming removed 5 bases at V and 3 bases at J, with 17 bases between. In DNA, the CDR3 is TGTGCCAGCAGCGTACAGGGCACGAGGGACTACGAGCAGTACTTC. As protein: CASSVQGTRDYEQYF.

The rearrangement uses TRBV5-4 and TRBJ2-1; 13 bases line up with TRBD2. Germline CDR1 reads SGHNT; CDR2 reads YYREEE (reference sequence). V lost 6 bases and J lost 10; bases outside the gene matches: 13. This CDR3 region has 16 residues. This chain's CDR3 is CASKEVTSGGAGEQFF. CDR3 DNA sequence: TGTGCCAGCAAAGAGGTTACTAGCGGGGGGGCCGGGGAGCAGTTCTTC.

The genes are TRBV5-1 and TRBJ2-7; TRBD1 matches 8 bases. Looked up from germline, CDR1 is SGHRS and CDR2 is YFSETQ. The CDR3 consists of 15 residues. After removal of 4 bases from V and 0 bases from J, the junction contained 6 bases not matched to a gene. CDR3 nucleotides: TGCGCCAGCAGCAATGGACAGGGTATCTCCTACGAGCAGTACTTC. Residues: CASSNGQGISYEQYF.

V usage is TRBV19 and J usage is TRBJ1-1; D call uncertain. Germline V lookup: CDR1 LNHDA, CDR2 SQIVND (reference sequence). The CDR3 has 14 amino acids. V lost 6 bases, J lost 2 bases, and 13 bases lay in between. CDR3 nucleotide sequence: TGTGCCAGTAGGGACCCCCTTCCTAACACTGAAGCTTTCTTT. Its protein product is CASRDPLPNTEAFF.

This clone has only a few counts. The V and J genes are TRBV4-1 and TRBJ2-5; TRBD2 matches 14 bases. CDR1 and CDR2 from the germline V gene are MGHRA and YSYEKL. Germline trimming cut 3 bases from V and 5 bases from J; bases unmatched to any gene: 17. The CDR3 has 20 amino acids. In DNA, the CDR3 is TGCGCCAGCAGCCACTTTACACAAACGACTAGCGGGAGGGCCGGGGAGACCCAGTACTTC. Translating gives CASSHFTQTTSGRAGETQYF.

V gene TRBV5-6 combines with J gene TRBJ2-3, with 13 bases matching TRBD2. The germline V gene has CDR1 SGHDT and CDR2 YYEEEE. The CDR3 is made up of 17 amino acids. V lost 4 bases, J lost 5 bases, and 10 bases stayed unmatched. CDR3 amino acids: CASSPLRTSGRVDTQYF. Here the CDR3 DNA reads TGTGCCAGCAGCCCCCTCAGGACTAGCGGGAGAGTAGATACGCAGTATTTT.

CDR3 protein: CASSRDGRGSGTEAFF. The CDR3 region has the DNA TGCGCCAGCAGCCGGGATGGTAGAGGGTCGGGGACTGAAGCTTTCTTT. This sequence joins TRBV5-1 and TRBJ1-1; D is uncertain. Germline V CDR1 and CDR2: SGHRS, YFSETQ. The CDR3 extends over 16 amino acids. Trimming left V 4 bases short and J 5 bases short, with 21 bases between.

V usage is TRBV6-1 and J usage is TRBJ2-5, with a tentative D call TRBD1 (5 bases). The CDR3 extends over 13 amino acids. With 3 bases removed from V and 5 bases from J, the gap between germline ends came to 10 bases. In germline, CDR1 is MNHNS, CDR2 SASEGT. CDR3 nucleotide sequence: TGTGCCAGCAGTGAGAACCACAGGGAGACCCAGTACTTC. Amino acid sequence: CASSENHRETQYF.

The V and J genes are TRBV27 and TRBJ1-2, with 9 bases lining up with TRBD1. Looked up from germline, CDR1 is MNHEY and CDR2 is SMNVEV (reference sequence). The CDR3 has 13 amino acids. J gave up 2 bases and V 5 bases, and 0 bases lay outside the gene matches. This CDR3 is CASSTGGNYGYTF. The CDR3 bases are TGTGCCAGCAGTACAGGGGGCAACTATGGCTACACCTTC.